Here is one T cell receptor beta chain with its context. This sample was taken from a study of shared clonotypes between healthy human individuals. Libraries were prepared by immunoSEQ multiplex PCR; TCRdb keeps only in-frame clonotypes and omits some of them. The data contain 450,000 to 500,000 clones, 81% of them singletons. Germline values: CDR1 SGHAT, CDR2 FQNNGV. The length of the CDR3 is 15 residues. The V end lost 5 bases, the J end lost 0 bases, and 11 bases lay between the germline ends. The clonotype was recovered from a woman aged 40 to 55 in good health. Some clones in this sample may be carry-over from other donors' samples. Sequenced sample: PBMCs. The chain carries TRBV11-2 and TRBJ2-4; possibly TRBD1 for D (6 bases). CDR3: CASSLDRLAKNIQYF. DNA of the CDR3: TGTGCCAGCAGCCTCGACAGGCTAGCCAAAAACATTCAGTACTTC.